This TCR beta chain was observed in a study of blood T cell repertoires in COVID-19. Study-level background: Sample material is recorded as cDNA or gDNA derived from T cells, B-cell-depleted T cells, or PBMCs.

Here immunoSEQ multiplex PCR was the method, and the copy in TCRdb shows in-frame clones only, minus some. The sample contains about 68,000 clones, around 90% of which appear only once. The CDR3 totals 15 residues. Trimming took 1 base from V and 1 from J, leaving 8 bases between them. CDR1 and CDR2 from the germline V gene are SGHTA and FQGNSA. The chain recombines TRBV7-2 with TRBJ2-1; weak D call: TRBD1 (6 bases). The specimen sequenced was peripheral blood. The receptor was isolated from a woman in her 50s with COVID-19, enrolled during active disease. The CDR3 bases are TGTGCCAGCAGCTTAGAAAGGGGGTCCTACAATGAGCAGTTCTTC. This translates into CASSLERGSYNEQFF.